These 11 T cell receptor beta chains were all obtained from the same sample, sequenced in a study of siplizumab effects on memory and regulatory T cells (dated by TCRdb to between 2018 and 2021). To prepare the library, the immunoSEQ multiplex PCR assay was applied. The table was pulled from immuneACCESS by TCRdb, which kept in-frame rearrangements only. Such tables lose some clones; where checked, under half of the loss comes from unresolved V genes, and the rest has no known cause. Present in this sample are about 69,000 clones, 80% to 90% of which were seen just once. 1.5% to 2% of the sample comes from the top ten. Sample: Tregs sorted from blood. These receptors came from a human donor in good health.

The J gene is TRBJ2-2, the V gene TRBV11-2; 7 nucleotides agree with TRBD1. The CDR3 consists of 16 residues. In germline, CDR1 is SGHAT, CDR2 FQNNGV. J lost 7 bases, V lost 4 bases, and 12 bases had no gene match. CDR3 sequence (DNA): TGTGCCAGCAGCTCCACCTTAGAACAGGGGTACGGGGAGCTGTTTTTT. Protein: CASSSTLEQGYGELFF.

The chain joins TRBV30 to TRBJ2-4; no definite D call. The CDR3 runs 13 residues. Germline V CDR1 and CDR2: GTSNPN, SVGIG (reference sequence). V was pared by 3 bases and J by 9 bases, with 15 bases between. The CDR3 DNA reads as TGTGCCTGGAGCTTGGACCTACTTGGCATTCAGTACTTC. The encoded protein is CAWSLDLLGIQYF.

The rearrangement links TRBV12-5 to TRBJ2-7, with 11 bases matching TRBD1. In germline, CDR1 is LGHNT, CDR2 FRNRAP. V lost 6 bases, J lost 6 bases, and 19 bases stayed unmatched. The CDR3 is 18 residues long. The CDR3 nucleotides are TGTGCTAGTGGCTCCCATCATCGTGCGGGACAGGGGGACCGCGAGCAGTACTTC. Protein sequence: CASGSHHRAGQGDREQYF.

The chain recombines TRBV30 with TRBJ2-3; TRBD1 might be the D (5 bases). In germline, CDR1 is GTSNPN, CDR2 SVGIG (reference sequence). This CDR3 region has 15 residues. Between the trimmed V and J ends, which lost 2 bases and 8 bases, there was a span of 20 bases. CDR3 DNA: TGTGCCTGGAGTATAGGGGCACGAGCTACGGGTACGCAGTATTTT. Encoded protein: CAWSIGARATGTQYF.

The chain uses TRBV19 and TRBJ2-6; TRBD1 is a possible D gene (5 bases). This CDR3 comprises 19 residues. Germline V lookup: CDR1 LNHDA, CDR2 SQIVND (reference sequence). Between the trimmed V and J ends, which lost 5 bases and 0 bases, there was a span of 20 bases. CDR3 sequence: CASSSPLIWTRSGANVLTF. The DNA for the CDR3 is TGTGCCAGTAGTTCCCCTCTTATTTGGACACGCTCTGGGGCCAACGTCCTGACTTTC.

The chain uses TRBV11-3 and TRBJ1-1, with 8 bases that match TRBD1. CDR1 and CDR2 from the germline V gene are SGHNT and YENEEA. The CDR3 covers 14 residues. V lost 5 bases and J lost 3; bases outside the gene matches: 5. The CDR3 sequence: CASSRSGGDTEAFF. DNA of the CDR3: TGTGCCAGCAGCCGATCAGGGGGCGACACTGAAGCTTTCTTT.

The chain couples TRBV7-8 to TRBJ1-1; perhaps TRBD1 as D (6 bases). Trimming stripped 5 bases from V and 0 bases from J, with 13 bases between. The germline gives CDR1 SGHVS, CDR2 FQNEAQ. There are 15 residues in the CDR3. In nucleotides, the CDR3 is TGTGCCAGCAGCGAAGGACAGTTCATGAACACTGAAGCTTTCTTT. Translating it yields CASSEGQFMNTEAFF. The whole variable domain, remainder taken from reference TRBV7-8 and TRBJ1-1, is GAGVSQSPRYKVAKRGQDVALRCDPISGHVSLFWYQQALGQGPEFLTYFQNEAQLDKSGLPSDRFFAERPEGSVSTLKIQRTQQEDSAVYLCASSEGQFMNTEAFFGQGTRLTVV.

The chain has TRBV11-3 and TRBJ2-1; the D is unclear. V lost 3 bases to trimming and J lost 2 bases, with 8 bases between them. The CDR3 spans 14 residues. Germline V gene lookup returns CDR1 SGHNT and CDR2 YENEEA. CDR3 in DNA: TGTGCCAGCAGCTTCGGGCAGACCTACAATGAGCAGTTCTTC. Its protein is CASSFGQTYNEQFF.

This clone was observed once. J is TRBJ2-2 and V is TRBV7-3; D is ambiguous. The V and J ends lost 2 bases and 1 base respectively, with 5 bases between them. CDR3 length: 14 residues. CDR1 and CDR2 (germline): SGHTA, FQGTGA. The CDR3 spells CASSLLGNTGELFF. Written as DNA, the CDR3 is TGTGCCAGCAGCTTATTAGGGAACACCGGGGAGCTGTTTTTT.

V usage is TRBV5-1 and J usage is TRBJ1-1; a possible D gene is TRBD1 (6 bases). This CDR3 is 13 amino acids long. CDR1 is SGHRS, CDR2 YFSETQ, per germline. Trimming removed 0 bases at V and 4 bases at J, with 7 bases between. DNA of the CDR3: TGCGCCAGCAGCTTGGAACAGGGCACTGAAGCTTTCTTT. Encoded protein: CASSLEQGTEAFF. Full variable domain (rest looked up from reference TRBV5-1 and TRBJ1-1): KAGVTQTPRYLIKTRGQQVTLSCSPISGHRSVSWYQQTPGQGLQFLFEYFSETQRNKGNFPGRFSGRQFSNSRSEMNVSTLELGDSALYLCASSLEQGTEAFFGQGTRLTVV.

This clone was detected a few times. The chain links TRBV6-4 to TRBJ2-3; 10 bases match TRBD2. The germline CDR1 and CDR2 sequences are MRHNA and SNTAGT. After removal of 5 bases from V and 4 bases from J, the junction contained 3 bases not matched to a gene. This CDR3 has 14 residues. In DNA, the CDR3 is TGTGCCAGCAGTTTAGCGGGAGGATCAGATACGCAGTATTTT. Amino acids: CASSLAGGSDTQYF.